Listed here is a single TCR beta chain. What it binds is unknown. These data belong to a study of vaccination and CD4 T cells after COVID-19. As for the study in general: Collection of post-vaccine samples followed dose two by a median about 75 days, spanning a range of 14 to 241.

The Oncomine TCR Beta short-read assay was applied to DNA of cultured CD4+ T cells. MiXCR was run by TCRdb on the PCR reads, yielding one entry per CDR3 protein. The table records fewer than 20,000 distinct CDR3 sequences, 58% of them present only once. V gave up 2 bases and J gave up 7 bases, with 11 bases separating them. Germline CDR1 SQVTM, CDR2 ANQGSEA. The CDR3 contains 12 residues. Specified treatment: approximately 10-day PBMC culture with coronavirus spike peptide pools or control peptides (ViraFEST assay). T cells were expanded with peptide pools, and expanded clonotypes were identified by TCR sequencing.

V and J are TRBV29-1 and TRBJ1-1; tentatively, D is TRBD1 (5 bases). The input for sequencing was CD4+ T cells from blood, cultured in vitro, taken before SARS-CoV-2 vaccination. The TCR sequence derives from a human donor who had recovered from COVID-19. In DNA, the CDR3 is TGCAGCGTTGAATCTGGCGGGGGTGAAGCTTTCTTT. Translation: CSVESGGGEAFF.